The sequence of this TCR beta chain was determined in a study of blood T cell repertoires in COVID-19. Measured with immunoSEQ multiplex PCR; TCRdb has only the in-frame clones, and not every one. In the table there are fewer than 500,000 clones, more than 80% of which are singletons. This clone was seen a few times. From germline, CDR1 is SNHLY and CDR2 FYNNEI. Trimming pared 6 bases from V and 4 bases from J, leaving 13 bases between. This CDR3 spans 13 amino acids. The chain carries TRBV2 and TRBJ2-7; tentative D call: TRBD1 (6 bases). The receptor comes from a young man who had recovered from COVID-19. What was sequenced was PBMCs or T cells enriched from blood (not recorded which). The CDR3 here is CASRQGGGYEQYF. Here the CDR3 DNA reads TGTGCCAGCAGACAAGGGGGTGGATACGAGCAGTACTTC.